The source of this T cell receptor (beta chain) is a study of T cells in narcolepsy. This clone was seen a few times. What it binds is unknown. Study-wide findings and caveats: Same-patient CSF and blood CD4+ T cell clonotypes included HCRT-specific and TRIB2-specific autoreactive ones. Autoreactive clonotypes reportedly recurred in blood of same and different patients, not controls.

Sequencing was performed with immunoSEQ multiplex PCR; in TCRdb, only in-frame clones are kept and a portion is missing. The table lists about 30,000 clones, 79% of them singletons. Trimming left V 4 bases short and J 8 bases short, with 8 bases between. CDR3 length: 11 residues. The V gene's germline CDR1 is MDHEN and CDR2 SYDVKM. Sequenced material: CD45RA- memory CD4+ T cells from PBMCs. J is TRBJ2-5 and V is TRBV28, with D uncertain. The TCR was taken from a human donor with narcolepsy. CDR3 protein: CASSSGPTQYF. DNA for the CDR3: TGTGCCAGCAGTTCCGGACCCACCCAGTACTTC. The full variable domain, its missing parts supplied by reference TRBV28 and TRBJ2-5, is DVKVTQSSRYLVKRTGEKVFLECVQDMDHENMFWYRQDPGLGLRLIYFSYDVKMKEKGDIPEGYSVSREKKERFSLILESASTNQTSMYLCASSSGPTQYFGPGTRLLVL.